The 2 T cell receptor beta chains listed next were all sequenced from one sample in a study of control samples from healthy donors and cancer patients. Some clones are missing from TCRdb's copy, which holds only in-frame ones; the method was immunoSEQ multiplex PCR. The sample lists about 57,000 clones; around 90% were seen once. The specimen was PBMCs. These receptors were obtained from a young man with colorectal cancer.

The chain links TRBV7-9 to TRBJ2-3; the D gene is possibly TRBD1 (5 bases). The V gene lost 4 bases and the J gene lost 0 bases, with 11 bases spanning the gap. This CDR3 has 15 residues. In germline, CDR1 is SEHNR, CDR2 FQNEAQ (reference sequence). As DNA, the CDR3 is TGTGCCAGCAGCTATTCGACAGCTAGCACAGATACGCAGTATTTT. Translated, it gives CASSYSTASTDTQYF.

The chain is built from TRBV7-9 and TRBJ1-2; D uncertain. CDR3 length: 14 amino acids. Germline CDR1 SEHNR, CDR2 FQNEAQ (reference sequence). V lost 7 bases to trimming and J lost 5 bases, with 17 bases between them. The CDR3, as DNA: TGTGCCAGCACCTTTTCCGACGGAAGATATGGCTACACCTTC. It yields the protein CASTFSDGRYGYTF.